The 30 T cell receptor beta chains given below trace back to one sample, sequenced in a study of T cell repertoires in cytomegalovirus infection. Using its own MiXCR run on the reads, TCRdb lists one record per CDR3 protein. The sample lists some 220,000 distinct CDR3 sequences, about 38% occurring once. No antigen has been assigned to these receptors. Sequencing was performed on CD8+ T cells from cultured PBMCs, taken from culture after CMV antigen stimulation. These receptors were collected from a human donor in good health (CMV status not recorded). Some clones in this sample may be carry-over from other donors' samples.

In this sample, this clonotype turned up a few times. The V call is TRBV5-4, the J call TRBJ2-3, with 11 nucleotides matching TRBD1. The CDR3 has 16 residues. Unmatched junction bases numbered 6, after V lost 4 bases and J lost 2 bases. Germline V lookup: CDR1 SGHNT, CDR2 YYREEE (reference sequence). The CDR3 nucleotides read TGTGCCAGCAGCCTCCGGACAGGGGGCAACACAGATACGCAGTATTTT. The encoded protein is CASSLRTGGNTDTQYF.

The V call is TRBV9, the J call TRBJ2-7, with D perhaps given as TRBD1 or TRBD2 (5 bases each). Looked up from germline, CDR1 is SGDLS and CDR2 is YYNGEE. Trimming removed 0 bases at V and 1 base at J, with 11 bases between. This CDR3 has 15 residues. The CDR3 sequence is CASSVEPGRSYEQYF. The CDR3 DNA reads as TGTGCCAGCAGCGTAGAGCCGGGGCGGTCCTACGAGCAGTACTTC.

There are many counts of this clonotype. CDR3: CASSLNLDWETQYF. The DNA for the CDR3 is TGTGCCAGCAGCTTAAACCTAGATTGGGAGACCCAGTACTTC. The chain uses TRBV7-2 and TRBJ2-5; D is uncertain. This CDR3 has 14 amino acids. Looked up from germline, CDR1 is SGHTA and CDR2 is FQGNSA. Trimming left V 2 bases short and J 5 bases short, with 12 bases between.

In DNA form, the CDR3 reads TGTGCCAGCAGTCCAGCTAGCGGGAGAAGGGAAAACATTCAGTACTTC. It translates to CASSPASGRRENIQYF. This chain joins TRBV12-3 or TRBV12-4 and TRBJ2-4; 10 bases are a match to TRBD2. J was trimmed by 5 bases and V by 5 bases; bases with no gene match: 9. There are 16 residues in the CDR3.

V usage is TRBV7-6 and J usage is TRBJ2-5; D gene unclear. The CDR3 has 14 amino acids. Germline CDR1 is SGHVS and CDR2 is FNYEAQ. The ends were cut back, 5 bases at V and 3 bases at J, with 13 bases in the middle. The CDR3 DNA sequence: TGTGCCAGCAGCGAACCCTCTAGAAAAGAGACCCAGTACTTC. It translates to CASSEPSRKETQYF. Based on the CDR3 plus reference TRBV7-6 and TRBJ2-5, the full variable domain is GAGVSQSPRYKVTKRGQDVALRCDPISGHVSLYWYRQALGQGPEFLTYFNYEAQQDKSGLPNDRFSAERPEGSISTLTIQRTEQRDSAMYRCASSEPSRKETQYFGPGTRLLVL.

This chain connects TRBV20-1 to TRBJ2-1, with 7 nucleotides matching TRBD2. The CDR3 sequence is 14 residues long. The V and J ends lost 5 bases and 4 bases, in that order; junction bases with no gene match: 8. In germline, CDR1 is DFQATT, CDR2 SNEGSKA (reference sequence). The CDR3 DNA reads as TGCAGTGCTCCCCGGGACTACTTTTACAATGAGCAGTTCTTC. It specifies CSAPRDYFYNEQFF.

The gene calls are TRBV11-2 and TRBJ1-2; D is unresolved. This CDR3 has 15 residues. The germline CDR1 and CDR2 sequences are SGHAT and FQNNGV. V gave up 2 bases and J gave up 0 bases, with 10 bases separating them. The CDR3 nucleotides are TGTGCCAGCAGCTTACCTTGGCCTTCTAACTATGGCTACACCTTC. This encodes CASSLPWPSNYGYTF.

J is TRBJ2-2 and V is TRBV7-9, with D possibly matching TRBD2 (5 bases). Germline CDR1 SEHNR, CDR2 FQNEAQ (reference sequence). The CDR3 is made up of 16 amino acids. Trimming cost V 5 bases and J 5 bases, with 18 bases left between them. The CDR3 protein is CASSPPDSRPTGELFF. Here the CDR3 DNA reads TGTGCCAGCAGCCCACCGGACTCCCGACCGACCGGGGAGCTGTTTTTT.

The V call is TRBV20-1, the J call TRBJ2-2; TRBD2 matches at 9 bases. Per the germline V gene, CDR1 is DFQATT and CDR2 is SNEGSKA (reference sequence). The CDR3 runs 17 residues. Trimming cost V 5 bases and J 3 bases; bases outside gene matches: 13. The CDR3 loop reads CSALGLAGGLYTGELFF. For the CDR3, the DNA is TGCAGTGCTCTCGGGCTCGCGGGAGGGCTATACACCGGGGAGCTGTTTTTT.

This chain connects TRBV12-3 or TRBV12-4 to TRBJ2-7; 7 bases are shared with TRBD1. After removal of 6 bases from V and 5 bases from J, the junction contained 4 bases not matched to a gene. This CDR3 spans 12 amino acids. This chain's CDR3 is CASRGDRDEQYF. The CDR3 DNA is TGTGCCAGCAGGGGCGACAGGGACGAGCAGTACTTC.

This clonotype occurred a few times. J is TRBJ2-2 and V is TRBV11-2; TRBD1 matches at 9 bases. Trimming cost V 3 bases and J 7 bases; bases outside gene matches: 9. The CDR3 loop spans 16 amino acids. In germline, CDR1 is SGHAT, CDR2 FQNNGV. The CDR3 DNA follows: TGTGCCAGCAGCTTTTGGGACAGGGACAAAATCGGGGAGCTGTTTTTT. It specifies CASSFWDRDKIGELFF.

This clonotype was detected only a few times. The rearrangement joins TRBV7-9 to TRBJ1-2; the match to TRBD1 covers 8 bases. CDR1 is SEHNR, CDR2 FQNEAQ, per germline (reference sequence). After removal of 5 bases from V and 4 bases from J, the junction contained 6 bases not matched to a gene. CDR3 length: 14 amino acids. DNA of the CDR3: TGTGCCAGCAGCGTCCCAGGGGGCGGCTATGGCTACACCTTC. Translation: CASSVPGGGYGYTF.

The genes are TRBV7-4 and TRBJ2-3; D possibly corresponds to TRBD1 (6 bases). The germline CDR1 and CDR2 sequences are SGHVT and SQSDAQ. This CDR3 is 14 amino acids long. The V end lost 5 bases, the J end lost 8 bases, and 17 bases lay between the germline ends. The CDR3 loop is CASSHGTPGRTQYF. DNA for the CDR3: TGTGCCAGCAGCCACGGGACACCTGGGCGTACGCAGTATTTT.

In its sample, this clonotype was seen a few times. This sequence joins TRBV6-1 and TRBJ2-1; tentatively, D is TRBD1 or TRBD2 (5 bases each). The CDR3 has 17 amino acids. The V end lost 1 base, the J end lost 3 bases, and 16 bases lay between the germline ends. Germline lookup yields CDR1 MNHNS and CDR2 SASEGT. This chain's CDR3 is CASSEGGWDDYYNEQFF. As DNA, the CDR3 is TGTGCCAGCAGTGAAGGGGGCTGGGACGATTACTACAATGAGCAGTTCTTC.

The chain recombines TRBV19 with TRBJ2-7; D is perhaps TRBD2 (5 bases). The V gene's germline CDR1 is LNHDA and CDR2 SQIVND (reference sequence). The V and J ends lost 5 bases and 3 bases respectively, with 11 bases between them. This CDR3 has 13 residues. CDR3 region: CASSPGLYYEQYF. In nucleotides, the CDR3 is TGTGCCAGTAGTCCAGGACTTTACTACGAGCAGTACTTC.

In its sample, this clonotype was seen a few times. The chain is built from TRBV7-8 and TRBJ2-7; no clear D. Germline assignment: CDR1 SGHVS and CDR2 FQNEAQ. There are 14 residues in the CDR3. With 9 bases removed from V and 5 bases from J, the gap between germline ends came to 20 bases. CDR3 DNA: TGTGCCAGTGTCCCCGGCCTTCTTCCCCACGAGCAGTACTTC. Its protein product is CASVPGLLPHEQYF.

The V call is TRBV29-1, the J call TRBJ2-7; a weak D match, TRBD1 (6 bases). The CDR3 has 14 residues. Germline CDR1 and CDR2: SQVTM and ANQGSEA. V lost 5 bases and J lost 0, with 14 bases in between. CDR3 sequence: CSVSGTQDSYEQYF. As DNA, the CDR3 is TGCAGCGTTTCTGGGACACAGGACTCCTACGAGCAGTACTTC.

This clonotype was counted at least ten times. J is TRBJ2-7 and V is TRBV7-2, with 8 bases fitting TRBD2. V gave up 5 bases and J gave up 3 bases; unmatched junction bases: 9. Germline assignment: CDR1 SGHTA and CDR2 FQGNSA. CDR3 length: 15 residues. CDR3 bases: TGTGCCAGCAGCCCCGAGCGGGAGTCACGCTACGAGCAGTACTTC. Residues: CASSPERESRYEQYF.

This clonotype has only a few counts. As DNA, the CDR3 is TGTGCCAGCACCGGGACAGGGAGACTCGGGGGCAATGAGCAGTTCTTC. It encodes CASTGTGRLGGNEQFF. This chain uses TRBV2 with TRBJ2-1; 9 positions match TRBD1. CDR3 length equals 16 residues. Germline trimming cut 7 bases from V and 6 bases from J; bases unmatched to any gene: 13. CDR1 is SNHLY, CDR2 FYNNEI, per germline. The full variable domain, its missing parts supplied by reference TRBV2 and TRBJ2-1, is EPEVTQTPSHQVTQMGQEVILRCVPISNHLYFYWYRQILGQKVEFLVSFYNNEISEKSEIFDDQFSVERPDGSNFTLKIRSTKLEDSAMYFCASTGTGRLGGNEQFFGPGTRLTVL.

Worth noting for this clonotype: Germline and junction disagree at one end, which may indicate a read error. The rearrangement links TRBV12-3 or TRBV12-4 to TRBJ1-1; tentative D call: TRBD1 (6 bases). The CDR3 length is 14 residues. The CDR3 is CASIRQGSGVGALF. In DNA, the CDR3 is TGTGCCAGCATTCGGCAGGGGAGCGGGGTGGGAGCTTTATTT.

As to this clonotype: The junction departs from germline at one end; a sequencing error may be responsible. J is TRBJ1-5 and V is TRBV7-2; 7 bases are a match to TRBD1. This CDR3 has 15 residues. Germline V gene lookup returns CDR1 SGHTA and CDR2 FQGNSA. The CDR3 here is CARSWGTVGGQPHHF. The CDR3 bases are TGTGCCAGAAGCTGGGGGACAGTGGGAGGTCAGCCCCATCATTTT.

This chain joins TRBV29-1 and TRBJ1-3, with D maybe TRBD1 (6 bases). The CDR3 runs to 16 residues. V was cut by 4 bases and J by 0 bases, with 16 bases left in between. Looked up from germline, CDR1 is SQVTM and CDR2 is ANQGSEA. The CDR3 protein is CSVAAEGTRSGNTIYF. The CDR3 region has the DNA TGCAGCGTTGCCGCCGAGGGGACACGCTCTGGAAACACCATATATTTT.

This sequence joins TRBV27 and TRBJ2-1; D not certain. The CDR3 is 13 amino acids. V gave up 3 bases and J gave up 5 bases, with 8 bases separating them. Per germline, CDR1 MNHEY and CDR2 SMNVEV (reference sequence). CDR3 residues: CASSFWSNNEQFF. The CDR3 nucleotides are TGTGCCAGCAGTTTCTGGTCAAACAATGAGCAGTTCTTC.

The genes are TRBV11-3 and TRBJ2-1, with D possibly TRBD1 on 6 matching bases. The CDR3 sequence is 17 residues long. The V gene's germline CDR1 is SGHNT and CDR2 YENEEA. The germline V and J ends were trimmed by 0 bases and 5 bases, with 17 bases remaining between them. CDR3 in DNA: TGTGCCAGCAGCTTAGATGGGGGCGGGTCCCCCAACAATGAGCAGTTCTTC. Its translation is CASSLDGGGSPNNEQFF.

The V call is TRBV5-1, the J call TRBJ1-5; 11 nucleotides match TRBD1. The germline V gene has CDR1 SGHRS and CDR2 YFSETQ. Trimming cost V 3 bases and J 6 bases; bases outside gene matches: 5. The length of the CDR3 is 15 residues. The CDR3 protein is CASSSGQGGSQPQHF. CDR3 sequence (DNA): TGCGCCAGCAGCTCGGGACAGGGGGGAAGTCAGCCCCAGCATTTT.

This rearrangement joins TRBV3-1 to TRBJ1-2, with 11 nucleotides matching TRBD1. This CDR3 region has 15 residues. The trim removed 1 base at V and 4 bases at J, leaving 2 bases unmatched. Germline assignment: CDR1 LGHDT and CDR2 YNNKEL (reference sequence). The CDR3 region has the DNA TGTGCCAGCAGCCAAGGGACAGGGGGCCTCTATGGCTACACCTTC. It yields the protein CASSQGTGGLYGYTF.

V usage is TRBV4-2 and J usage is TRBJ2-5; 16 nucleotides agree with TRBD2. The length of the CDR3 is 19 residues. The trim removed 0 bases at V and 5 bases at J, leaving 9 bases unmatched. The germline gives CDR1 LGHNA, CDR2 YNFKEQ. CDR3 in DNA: TGTGCCAGCAGCCAAGATACGGGACTAGCGGGAGGGCCGGGGGAGACCCAGTACTTC. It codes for CASSQDTGLAGGPGETQYF.

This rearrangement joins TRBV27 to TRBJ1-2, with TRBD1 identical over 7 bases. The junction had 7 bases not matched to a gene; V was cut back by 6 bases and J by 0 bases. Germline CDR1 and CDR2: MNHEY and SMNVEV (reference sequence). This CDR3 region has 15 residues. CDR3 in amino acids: CASSRDRASNYGYTF. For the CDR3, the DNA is TGTGCCAGCAGCCGGGACAGAGCCTCTAACTATGGCTACACCTTC.

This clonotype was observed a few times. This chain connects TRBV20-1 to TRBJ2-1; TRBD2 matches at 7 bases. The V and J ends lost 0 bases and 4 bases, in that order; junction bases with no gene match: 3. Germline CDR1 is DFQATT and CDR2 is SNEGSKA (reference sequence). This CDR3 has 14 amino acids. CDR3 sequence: CSARDREGYNEQFF. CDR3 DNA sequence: TGCAGTGCTAGAGACAGGGAGGGGTACAATGAGCAGTTCTTC.

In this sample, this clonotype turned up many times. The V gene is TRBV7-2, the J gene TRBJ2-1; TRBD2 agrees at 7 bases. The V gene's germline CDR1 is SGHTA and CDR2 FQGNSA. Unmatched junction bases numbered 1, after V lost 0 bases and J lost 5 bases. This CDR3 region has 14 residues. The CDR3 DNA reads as TGTGCCAGCAGCTTAGCCGGGAGGCACAATGAGCAGTTCTTC. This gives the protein CASSLAGRHNEQFF.